Listed below are T cell receptor beta chains from one sample, sequenced in a study of T-cell reconstitution after alpha-beta-depleted transplantation in children. TCRdb fed the PCR reads into MiXCR, producing one record per CDR3 protein. The sample includes 700,000 to 950,000 distinct CDR3 sequences, roughly 16% of them seen just once. This material consisted of PBMCs, mostly from graft donor cells, taken 360 days after TCRalphabeta/CD19-depleted stem cell transplant. The receptor source for this set is a male patient aged 10-17 years who had a stem cell transplant for acute lymphoblastic leukemia, so the T cells may come from the graft donor. CDR3s include the opening cysteine and the closing phenylalanine or tryptophan. The size field is filled for only some rows; it gives once, few, many or a size class.

>TRBJ2-7|-|TRBV12-3/TRBV12-4
CAISLAWRYGRDISYEQYF
>TRBJ2-7|many|TRBV25-1
CASSEFGPYEQYF
>TRBJ2-3|-|TRBV20-1
CSARDSVIAGFTDTQYF
>TRBJ2-1|-|TRBV6-5
CASSYTWTGPYNEQFF
>TRBJ2-2|many|TRBV7-8
CASSHARTVGGELFF
>TRBJ2-1|many|TRBV27
CASSLSKGGAYNEQFF
>TRBJ2-1|few|TRBV4-1
CASSQVLGGNEQFF
>TRBJ1-2|few|TRBV18
CASSPGRDGYTF
>TRBJ2-1|-|TRBV13
CASSPSEVVYNEQFF
>TRBJ2-5|many|TRBV5-1
CASSYRPEQETQYF
>TRBJ2-1|-|TRBV21-1
CATPIDPSGRVNYNEQFF
>TRBJ2-2|few|TRBV20-1
CSAREAYTGELFF
>TRBJ2-7|-|TRBV2
CASSDWPPGKNEQYF
>TRBJ2-1|-|TRBV6-1
CASSELAGGRYNEQFF
>TRBJ2-3|-|TRBV20-1
CSASQREGADTQYF
>TRBJ2-1|few|TRBV28
CASRAGGITGNEQFF
>TRBJ2-5|few|TRBV29-1
CSAPSGVGETQYF
>TRBJ2-1|-|TRBV19
CASSIIGTSYNEQFF
>TRBJ2-7|many|TRBV5-1
CASKLGSGRYEQYF
>TRBJ2-1|few|TRBV11-2
CASTLSGGNYNEQFF
>TRBJ1-1|few|TRBV13
CASSLRTGGLGNTEAFF
>TRBJ2-3|few|TRBV3-1
CASSQAAGGPGTDTQYF
>TRBJ2-2|few|TRBV7-9
CASSLVGQRPLEGELFF
>TRBJ1-1|few|TRBV2
CATTTGGYTEAFF
>TRBJ1-2|few|TRBV20-1
CSARGNRDGYTF
>TRBJ1-5|few|TRBV12-3/TRBV12-4
CASSSGRGRRPQHF
>TRBJ2-1|-|TRBV27
CASSFTLGGRALDEQFF
>TRBJ2-2|-|TRBV20-1
CSARDRQGRDGELFF
>TRBJ1-3|-|TRBV12-3/TRBV12-4
CASSFGVRSGNTIYF
>TRBJ2-5|-|TRBV5-4
CASSLWGSGQETQYF
>TRBJ1-1|few|TRBV27
CASSPRTGLVDTEAFF
>TRBJ2-7|-|TRBV9
CASSPRSGTRAYEQYF
>TRBJ2-1|few|TRBV20-1
CSAALAGGPRFGLSYNEQFF
>TRBJ1-1|-|TRBV20-1
CSARGRVTEAFF
>TRBJ2-1|many|TRBV10-3
CAISELPYLFYNEQFF
>TRBJ2-7|few|TRBV15
CATSRGGTAAEQYF
>TRBJ2-5|-|TRBV6-1
CASSRLREGPQETQYF
>TRBJ2-7|few|TRBV7-9
CASSSDYGASYEQYF
>TRBJ2-5|few|TRBV30
CAWSAGRAVRFQETQYF
>TRBJ1-2|few|TRBV11-2
CASSSLRWGNYGYTF
>TRBJ2-7|few|TRBV5-6
CASSLGAAGGWEQYF